One sample yielded the 5 T cell receptor beta chains listed below, sequenced in a study of shared clonotypes between healthy human individuals. Positive CCR7 selection of CD45RO-negative cells yielded the naive CD8 cells, and terminally differentiated effector memory CD45RA+ cells were excluded. TCRdb keeps only in-frame clones here, not all; method: immunoSEQ multiplex PCR. The sample includes about 2 million clones, about 95% seen only once; the top ten take approximately 1%. The sequencing sample was made of naive CD8+ T cells sorted from blood. The receptors come from a man in his late teens or twenties in good health.

This chain links TRBV2 with TRBJ1-6; D is unresolved. V lost 3 bases and J lost 9, with 12 bases in between. The CDR3 has 14 amino acids. Germline-derived CDR1 and CDR2 are SNHLY and FYNNEI. The CDR3 DNA sequence: TGTGCCAGCAGTGATGGGCAAATAGTTTCACCCCTCCACTTT. This gives the protein CASSDGQIVSPLHF.

The chain employs TRBV6-6 and TRBJ1-3, with D unresolved. CDR3 length: 16 amino acids. CDR1 is MNHNY, CDR2 SVGAGI, per germline (reference sequence). V was clipped by 0 bases and J by 3 bases, with 12 bases between them. The CDR3 bases are TGTGCCAGCAGTTACTCCCCCGTTGGGCTTGGAAACACCATATATTTT. Its protein product is CASSYSPVGLGNTIYF.

The chain recombines TRBV30 with TRBJ2-6; TRBD2 might be the D (5 bases). CDR1 is GTSNPN and CDR2 is SVGIG in the germline V gene (reference sequence). Trimming pared 7 bases from V and 1 base from J, leaving 14 bases between. This CDR3 has 15 residues. The CDR3 bases are TGTGCCTCCCCCACCGGGGAATCTGGGGCCAACGTCCTGACTTTC. Protein: CASPTGESGANVLTF.

V gene TRBV6-5 combines with J gene TRBJ2-7; TRBD1 aligns across 12 bases. CDR3 length equals 14 residues. CDR1 MNHEY and CDR2 SVGAGI come from the germline V gene. The V gene end was trimmed by 7 bases and the J gene end by 7 bases; junction bases not matched to a gene: 8. CDR3 residues: CASTPGQGAPEQYF. As DNA, the CDR3 is TGTGCCAGCACCCCGGGACAGGGGGCGCCGGAGCAGTACTTC.

On this clone: Just one base apart from a much larger clone, this may be a read error. Other DNA sequences in this specimen translate into the identical CDR3. V gene TRBV11-3 combines with J gene TRBJ2-2; no firm D call. The germline CDR1 and CDR2 sequences are SGHNT and YENEEA. V was pared by 2 bases and J by 2 bases, with 0 bases between. The CDR3 extends over 12 amino acids. CDR3 amino acids: CASSLNTGELFF. For the CDR3, the DNA is TGTGCCAGCAGCTTAAACACCGGGGAGCTGTTTTTT.